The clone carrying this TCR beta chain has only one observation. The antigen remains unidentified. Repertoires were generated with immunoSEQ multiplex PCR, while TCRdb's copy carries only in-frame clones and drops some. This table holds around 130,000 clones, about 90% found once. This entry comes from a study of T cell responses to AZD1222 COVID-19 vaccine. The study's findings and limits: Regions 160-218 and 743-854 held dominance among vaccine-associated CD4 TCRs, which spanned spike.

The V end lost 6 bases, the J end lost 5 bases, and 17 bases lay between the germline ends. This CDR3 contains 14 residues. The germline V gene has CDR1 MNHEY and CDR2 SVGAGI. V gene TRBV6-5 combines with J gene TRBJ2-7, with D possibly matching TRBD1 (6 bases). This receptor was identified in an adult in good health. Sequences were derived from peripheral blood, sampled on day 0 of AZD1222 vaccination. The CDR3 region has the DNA TGTGCCAGCAGCCGGACAGTTCTAGGCCACGAGCAGTACTTC. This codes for CASSRTVLGHEQYF.